This T cell receptor beta chain was observed in a study of T cells after yellow fever vaccination (dated by TCRdb to between 2017 and 2020). In terms of the full investigation: The SMART-Seq v4 Ultra Low Input RNA kit was used to prepare libraries from fractions with low cell numbers. To follow T-cell clones before and after primary and booster YFV17D yellow fever vaccination, bulk TCR alpha and beta repertoires were sequenced over time. Two healthy male donors, one aged 18 to 30 and one aged 30 to 40 years, made up the cohort. Blood was collected at multiple timepoints before and after primary and secondary immunization, and bulk PBMC replicates and cell subsets were isolated.

V lost 6 bases and J lost 9 bases, and the count of bases not matched to a germline gene is 5. The CDR3 has 13 amino acids, counting the end cysteine and phenylalanine. The entry retains the CDR3 DNA only, 39 bases that are in frame from base 1. The paper's findings and limits, for the study overall: The secondary T-cell response was weaker than the primary response but faster, peaking on day 5 instead of day 15. A small share of clonotypes occurred in both CD4 and CD8 compartments, likely arising from convergent recombination. After the booster, most clones that had expanded after primary vaccination were detected again (approximately 97% of CD4 and roughly 86% of CD8), suggesting broad maintenance of memory. Because only a couple of donors were included in the study, the extent to which the findings can be generalized is limited. Because abundant contaminating clonotypes from the bulk population could be contained in FACS-sorted repertoires, computational filtering was required.

TCR cDNA was synthesized by 5'RACE template switching, which introduced a universal primer site and unique molecular identifiers. cDNA synthesis was primed from both the TCR alpha and TCR beta constant segments. Libraries were amplified in two PCR steps, with sample barcodes and sequencing adapters added in the second step. Sequencing of libraries was performed on Illumina HiSeq 2500 (2x100 bp) or NovaSeq (2x150 bp). The authors processed their data as follows. Reads were demultiplexed and collapsed into UMI consensus sequences with MIGEC, and V(D)J alignment was performed with MiXCR. Vaccine-responding clonotypes were defined with edgeR using replicate PBMC samples, requiring FDR below 0.01 and a log2 fold change above 5 up to day 15. Each bulk clonotype was labeled CD4 or CD8 based on which sequenced repertoire, CD4 or CD8, contained the clonotype at higher abundance. TCRdb cleaned the public reads at Q25 with fastp, built clones with MiXCR and kept in-frame beta chains. One record per CDR3 amino acid sequence lists the most common genes and DNA. The V and J calls and clone size come from TCRdb's table, not from the authors' own analysis. The table for this sample lists about 400,000 distinct CDR3 sequences; roughly 6.2% of them were counted only once. The ten largest make up 15% of the sample.

The treatment or condition tag for this specimen amounts to: live attenuated yellow fever vaccine strain. At each blood-draw timepoint, two biological replicates of bulk PBMCs were collected. A standard Ficoll-Paque protocol was used to isolate PBMCs from peripheral blood. RNA was extracted with TriZol from bulk PBMCs, CD4 and CD8 fractions, and dextramer-positive and dextramer-negative fractions. This clonotype came up many times. What this receptor recognizes is not known. It has no much larger one-base neighbor in the sample; base qualities were not kept. This sequence uses TRBV12-3 or TRBV12-4 and TRBJ1-6; the junction holds 7 bases that match TRBD1. Sequenced material: PBMCs, taken 5 days after the yellow fever booster vaccination. This TCR was sampled from a man under 40 who received the YFV17D yellow fever vaccine. The CDR3 corresponds to CASRNTGVSPLHF. The nucleotide sequence reads TGTGCCAGCAGAAACACAGGGGTTTCACCCCTCCACTTT.